Each of the 17 T cell receptor beta chains below was sequenced from the same sample in a study of cytomegalovirus exposure and HLA in healthy donors. Use of 60 Vbeta and 13 Jbeta primers characterized the PCR. The protocol was immunoSEQ multiplex PCR, while the TCRdb copy is restricted to in-frame clones and leaves out a portion. The data show 110,000 or so clones, under 80% seen once. Sequencing was done on a sample of PBMCs. These receptors all stem from a woman in her thirties or forties in good health and CMV-seropositive.

The CDR3 sequence is CASSAFKWERLNNHNEQFF. The CDR3 DNA reads as TGTGCCAGCAGCGCCTTCAAGTGGGAGAGACTTAACAACCACAATGAGCAGTTCTTC. This chain links TRBV9 with TRBJ2-1; D might be TRBD2 (5 bases). CDR3 length: 19 amino acids. Trimming removed 3 bases at V and 5 bases at J, with 27 bases between. Germline values: CDR1 SGDLS, CDR2 YYNGEE.

This clone has more than one count but fewer than ten. CDR3 amino acids: CASSPLRRNSPLHF. The CDR3 DNA is TGTGCCAGCAGCCCCCTCCGTCGTAATTCACCCCTCCACTTT. J is TRBJ1-6 and V is TRBV9, with D unresolved. Germline lookup yields CDR1 SGDLS and CDR2 YYNGEE. This CDR3 spans 14 amino acids. Trimming stripped 4 bases from V and 6 bases from J, with 11 bases between.

The CDR3 DNA is TGTGCTAGTATGATGGGAGGGGGCAATGAGCAGTTCTTC. Translating gives CASMMGGGNEQFF. The chain combines TRBV12-5 with TRBJ2-1, with D tentatively TRBD2 (7 bases). V shed 8 bases and J shed 6 bases, with 14 bases lying between them. CDR3 length: 13 residues. Germline CDR1 and CDR2: LGHNT and FRNRAP. Combining the CDR3 with reference TRBV12-5 and TRBJ2-1 gives the whole variable domain DARVTQTPRHKVTEMGQEVTMRCQPILGHNTVFWYRQTMMQGLELLAYFRNRAPLDDSGMPKDRFSAEMPDATLATLKIQPSEPRDSAVYFCASMMGGGNEQFFGPGTRLTVL.

This chain uses TRBV4-1 with TRBJ2-2, with TRBD1 matching over 10 bases. Germline assignment: CDR1 MGHRA and CDR2 YSYEKL. CDR3 size: 15 residues. V lost 4 bases, J lost 5 bases, and 4 bases stayed unmatched. The CDR3 protein is CASSRQGALTGELFF. The CDR3 bases are TGCGCCAGCAGCCGACAGGGGGCGCTTACCGGGGAGCTGTTTTTT.

The chain has TRBV4-1 and TRBJ2-7; possibly TRBD2 for D (6 bases). The CDR3 sequence is 15 residues long. The V end was cut by 4 bases, the J end by 3 bases, with 16 bases between. Germline loops: CDR1 MGHRA, CDR2 YSYEKL. The DNA of the CDR3 is TGCGCCAGCAGCCGAAACCCGGGACTCCGCTACGAGCAGTACTTC. As protein: CASSRNPGLRYEQYF.

The chain combines TRBV2 with TRBJ1-6, with 8 positions matching TRBD1. From germline, CDR1 is SNHLY and CDR2 FYNNEI. With 8 bases clipped from V and 6 bases from J, the junction kept 6 bases outside the gene matches. The CDR3 covers 14 residues. Written as DNA, the CDR3 is TGTGCCAGCGGACCGGACAGGGCTAATTCACCCCTCCACTTT. Amino acids: CASGPDRANSPLHF.

The chain carries TRBV28 and TRBJ2-7; 8 nucleotides agree with TRBD2. Unmatched junction bases numbered 8, after V lost 7 bases and J lost 3 bases. Germline loops: CDR1 MDHEN, CDR2 SYDVKM. CDR3 size: 14 residues. The chain's CDR3 is CASMNYGTSYEQYF. CDR3 nucleotide sequence: TGTGCCAGCATGAATTACGGGACTAGCTACGAGCAGTACTTC.

The rearrangement uses TRBV30 and TRBJ2-1, with TRBD2 matching over 12 bases. J gave up 0 bases and V 3 bases, and 12 bases lay outside the gene matches. Germline V gives CDR1 GTSNPN, CDR2 SVGIG (reference sequence). The CDR3 is made up of 19 amino acids. CDR3 nucleotides: TGTGCCTGGAGGACTAGCGGGGGTACATTACTAAGCTCCTACAATGAGCAGTTCTTC. Translated: CAWRTSGGTLLSSYNEQFF.

This rearrangement joins TRBV6-1 to TRBJ1-2; D possibly corresponds to TRBD1 (6 bases). Germline CDR1 is MNHNS and CDR2 is SASEGT. V lost 7 bases to trimming and J lost 7 bases, with 16 bases between them. CDR3 length equals 13 residues. In DNA form, the CDR3 reads TGTGCCAGCACCTGGACAGAATCGGGTGGCTACACCTTC. Translation: CASTWTESGGYTF.

The genes are TRBV7-6 and TRBJ2-1; 8 bases match TRBD2. The length of the CDR3 is 15 residues. The trim removed 1 base at V and 8 bases at J, leaving 7 bases unmatched. Germline assignment: CDR1 SGHVS and CDR2 FNYEAQ. CDR3 bases: TGTGCCAGCAGCTTAGGGACTAGCACTAGCTATGAGCAGTTCTTC. This sequence encodes CASSLGTSTSYEQFF.

This chain links TRBV18 with TRBJ2-2; tentatively, D is TRBD1 (5 bases). CDR3 length equals 16 residues. V dropped 6 bases and J dropped 0 bases, with 14 bases sitting between them. Germline V gene data show CDR1 as KGHSH and CDR2 as LQKENI. The CDR3 is CASSHLGRPNTGELFF. CDR3 nucleotides: TGTGCCAGCTCTCACCTGGGGCGCCCGAACACCGGGGAGCTGTTTTTT.

On this clone itself: One junction end does not reproduce the germline sequence, and a read error may be involved. The rearrangement uses TRBV7-6 and TRBJ1-1; D is perhaps TRBD1 (6 bases). Per germline, CDR1 SGHVS and CDR2 FNYEAQ. This CDR3 has 15 residues. CDR3 nucleotide sequence: TGTGCCAGCGGGTCAGGCCAGGGGCTGAACACTAAAGCTTTCTTT. This codes for CASGSGQGLNTKAFF.

The rearrangement uses TRBV6-5 and TRBJ2-7; 9 bases line up with TRBD2. The CDR3 has 12 residues. Losses at the gene ends were 7 bases for V and 7 bases for J; bases not matched to a gene: 5. Germline V gene data show CDR1 as MNHEY and CDR2 as SVGAGI. CDR3 residues: CASTRAGGEQYF. CDR3 in DNA: TGTGCCAGCACACGAGCGGGAGGTGAGCAGTACTTC.

The rearrangement links TRBV19 to TRBJ1-2, with D perhaps TRBD1 (5 bases). Looked up from germline, CDR1 is LNHDA and CDR2 is SQIVND (reference sequence). This CDR3 contains 14 residues. Trimming shortened V by 7 bases and J by 4 bases, and 16 bases separated the two germline ends. Here the CDR3 DNA reads TGTGCCAGTACCCCAACGGGGGTTAGCTATGGCTACACCTTC. As protein: CASTPTGVSYGYTF.

In its sample, this clone was seen once. The rearrangement joins TRBV7-9 to TRBJ2-1; TRBD2 might be the D (5 bases). V was clipped by 1 base and J by 3 bases, with 13 bases between them. Germline V lookup: CDR1 SEHNR, CDR2 FQNEAQ (reference sequence). The CDR3 has 16 residues. The CDR3 DNA is TGTGCCAGCAGCTTAGTATCGAGCGGAGACTACAATGAGCAGTTCTTC. This sequence encodes CASSLVSSGDYNEQFF.

The chain uses TRBV2 and TRBJ2-3, with D unclear. CDR3 length: 11 residues. Germline assignment: CDR1 SNHLY and CDR2 FYNNEI. V was pared by 6 bases and J by 6 bases, with 7 bases between. The CDR3 is CASSFADTQYF. CDR3 nucleotides: TGTGCCAGCAGCTTCGCGGATACGCAGTATTTT.

V and J are TRBV5-4 and TRBJ2-5; possible D gene TRBD1, 6 bases. The ends were cut back, 4 bases at V and 1 base at J, with 14 bases in the middle. Germline-derived CDR1 and CDR2 are SGHNT and YYREEE (reference sequence). CDR3 length: 15 amino acids. The CDR3 DNA reads TGTGCCAGCAGCCCCCCCGGACAGACCCAAGAGACCCAGTACTTC. Translating gives CASSPPGQTQETQYF. Complete variable domain (other parts from reference TRBV5-4 and TRBJ2-5): ETGVTQSPTHLIKTRGQQVTLRCSSQSGHNTVSWYQQALGQGPQFIFQYYREEENGRGNFPPRFSGLQFPNYSSELNVNALELDDSALYLCASSPPGQTQETQYFGPGTRLLVL.